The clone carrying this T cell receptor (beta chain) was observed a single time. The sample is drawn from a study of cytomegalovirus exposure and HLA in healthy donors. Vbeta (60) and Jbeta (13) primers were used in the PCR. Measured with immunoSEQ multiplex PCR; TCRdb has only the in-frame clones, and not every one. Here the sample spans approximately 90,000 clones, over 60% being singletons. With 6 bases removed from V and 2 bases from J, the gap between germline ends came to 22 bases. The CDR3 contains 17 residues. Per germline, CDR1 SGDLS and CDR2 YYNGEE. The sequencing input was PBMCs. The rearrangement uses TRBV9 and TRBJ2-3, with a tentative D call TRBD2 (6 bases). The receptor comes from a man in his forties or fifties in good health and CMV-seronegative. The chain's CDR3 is CASTPSGGLANTDTQYF. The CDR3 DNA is TGTGCCAGCACCCCCAGTGGGGGACTGGCCAACACAGATACGCAGTATTTT.